This T cell receptor beta chain was profiled in a study of T cell responses to AZD1222 COVID-19 vaccine (dated by TCRdb to 2020 to 2022). With respect to the entire study: AZD1222 recipients with second doses at about 4 weeks or about 12 weeks were pooled, because spike-specific TCR depth and breadth did not differ between schedules. TCR sequencing was performed for fewer than 250 trial participants, of whom about 210 were given two doses of AZD1222 and some 26 were given two doses of MenACWY control vaccine. Trial participants were enrolled into age subgroups of 18-55, 56-69 and 70-plus years, which contained about 150, 27 and 61 TCR-sequenced participants, respectively. General study outcomes and caveats: Conclusions about previously exposed vaccinees are limited, since just five or six AZD1222 recipients were seropositive for SARS-CoV-2 at baseline. A significant rise in spike-specific TCR breadth and depth was observed after two AZD1222 doses relative to day 0 and relative to MenACWY recipients. Participants were mostly white British and included more females than males, and it was suggested by the authors that clonal diversity may have been underestimated. In the small 56-69-year group, the increase in depth fell short of significance, most likely because of low power. No day 14 peak-response samples were available, so repertoires were characterized only after the peak T cell response. Vaccine-associated CD4 TCRs spanned the whole spike protein, with dominant responses in regions 160-218 and 743-854. Epitopes outside the regions mutated in the B.1.351 and B.1.1.7 variants were reportedly recognized by nearly half of the unique spike-specific TCRs.

The CDR3 regions of human TCRbeta chains were subjected to immunosequencing. The published analysis was carried out like this. Repertoire TCRs were checked for matches against a reference library of SARS-CoV-2-specific TCRs that had been generated using the MIRA antigen-specificity platform. Breadth was defined as the fraction of unique TCRs that were SARS-CoV-2-associated, and depth was defined as the fraction of total T cells that were SARS-CoV-2-associated. Using the MIRA data, each spike-specific TCR was assigned both to the spike region to which the TCR was reactive and to a CD4 or CD8 class. Log10-transformed breadth and depth values were compared by one-way ANOVA with Sidak's multiple comparisons tests. Entries here come from immuneACCESS through TCRdb and include only in-frame sequences with V and J called. Some clones fail to appear in such tables; in the studies checked, an unresolved V gene covers under half of the shortfall, and the cause of the remainder is unknown. The D gene and trimming were derived from the DNA, and the V and J assignments and clone size from that table. The sample table shows about 120,000 clones, and 75% to 90% are seen once. The ten largest clones take up more than 2.5% of the sample.

CDR1 and CDR2 (SGHTA, FQGTGA) derive from the germline V gene. V and J lose 2 bases and 8 bases, and a span of 15 bases separates them. The CDR3 contains 14 residues, cysteine and phenylalanine counted. Kept here is only the CDR3 DNA, which spans 42 bases and is read in frame from base 1. As to this clone: Its target antigen remains unknown. Base-call qualities are not available, and no considerably larger clone is one nucleotide away.

What the time point label conveys for this sample: baseline before first vaccination. The vaccinee samples were drawn from two UK trials, COV001 and COV002, one of which was a single-blind randomized controlled phase 2/3 trial testing AZD1222 (ChAdOx1 nCoV-19) in healthy adults. For TCRbeta chain sequencing, PBMC samples from trial participants were taken at day 0 and at day 28 after the second dose. The V and J segments used are TRBV7-3 and TRBJ1-2; TRBD1 might be the D gene, on 5 matching bases. The specimen comprised peripheral blood, sampled on day 0 of AZD1222 vaccination. The receptor's source is an adult in good health. The DNA sequence is TGTGCCAGCAGCTTAGGGGCGGGAGGTGAAGGCTACACCTTC. The encoded protein is CASSLGAGGEGYTF.